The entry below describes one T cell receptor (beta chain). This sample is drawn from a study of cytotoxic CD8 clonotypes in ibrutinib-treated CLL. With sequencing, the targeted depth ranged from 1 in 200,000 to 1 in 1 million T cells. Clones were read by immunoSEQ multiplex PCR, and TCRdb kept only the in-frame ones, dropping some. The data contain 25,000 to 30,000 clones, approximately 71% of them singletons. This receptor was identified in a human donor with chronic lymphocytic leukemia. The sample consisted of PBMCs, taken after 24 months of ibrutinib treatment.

CDR3 DNA sequence: TGTGCCAGCAGCTTGGGGATAACCTACGAGCAGTACTTC. Its protein is CASSLGITYEQYF. This sequence joins TRBV7-2 and TRBJ2-7; no clear D gene. There are 13 residues in the CDR3. V dropped 3 bases and J dropped 2 bases, with 8 bases sitting between them. Germline V lookup: CDR1 SGHTA, CDR2 FQGNSA.